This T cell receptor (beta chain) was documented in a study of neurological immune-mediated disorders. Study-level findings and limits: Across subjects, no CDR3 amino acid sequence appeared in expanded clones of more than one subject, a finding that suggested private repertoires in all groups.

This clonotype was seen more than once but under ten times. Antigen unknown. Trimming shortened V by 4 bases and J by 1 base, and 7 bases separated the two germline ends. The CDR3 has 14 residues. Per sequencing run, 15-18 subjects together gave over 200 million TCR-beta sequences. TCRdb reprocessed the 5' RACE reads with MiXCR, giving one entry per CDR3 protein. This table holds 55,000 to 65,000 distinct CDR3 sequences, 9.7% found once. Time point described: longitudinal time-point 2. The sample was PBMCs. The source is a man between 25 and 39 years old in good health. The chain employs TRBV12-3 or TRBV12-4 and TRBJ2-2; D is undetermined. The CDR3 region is CASSSGWNTGELFF. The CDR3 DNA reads TGTGCCAGCAGTTCCGGTTGGAACACCGGGGAGCTGTTTTTT.